Listed here are 14 T cell receptor beta chains from one sample, sequenced in a study of graft-versus-host responses after intestinal transplantation. Their specific antigens are unknown. Only in-frame clones appear in the TCRdb table, and some are missing; sequencing was by immunoSEQ multiplex PCR. The data contain about 38,000 clones, approximately 94% of them singletons. Sequences were derived from unstimulated CD4+ T cells sorted from spleen or lymph node cells, sampled before transplant. Receptor source: a human donor who was the organ donor for an intestinal transplant.

V usage is TRBV11-2 and J usage is TRBJ1-5; D unclear. Trimming left V 2 bases short and J 9 bases short, with 17 bases between. Germline assignment: CDR1 SGHAT and CDR2 FQNNGV. The CDR3 has 15 residues. CDR3 nucleotides: TGTGCCAGCAGCTTATCGTCCCAGACCACAACGCCCCAGCATTTT. Its translation is CASSLSSQTTTPQHF.

The chain employs TRBV19 and TRBJ2-5; possibly TRBD1 for D (5 bases). The CDR3 is 15 amino acids. Germline loops: CDR1 LNHDA, CDR2 SQIVND (reference sequence). The V gene lost 1 base and the J gene lost 1 base, with 10 bases spanning the gap. CDR3 protein: CASSIVSQGQETQYF. The CDR3 nucleotides are TGTGCCAGTAGTATAGTAAGTCAGGGCCAAGAGACCCAGTACTTC.

This chain joins TRBV7-9 and TRBJ2-7; 11 bases line up with TRBD2. The length of the CDR3 is 16 residues. V shed 3 bases and J 3 bases; nucleotides not matched to a gene: 7. The germline gives CDR1 SEHNR, CDR2 FQNEAQ (reference sequence). Here the CDR3 DNA reads TGTGCCAGCAGCTTCGCCGGGACTAGCGGTCTCTACGAGCAGTACTTC. It is translated as CASSFAGTSGLYEQYF.

J is TRBJ2-7 and V is TRBV5-1; D uncertain. V was shortened by 0 bases and J by 3 bases, with 10 bases between the two germline ends. The germline CDR1 and CDR2 sequences are SGHRS and YFSETQ. The CDR3 covers 14 residues. The CDR3 bases are TGCGCCAGCAGCTTGGCCGGTAGAGACTACGAGCAGTACTTC. This gives the protein CASSLAGRDYEQYF.

The chain recombines TRBV5-1 with TRBJ1-1; 7 bases match TRBD1. The trim removed 2 bases at V and 3 bases at J, leaving 7 bases unmatched. Germline lookup yields CDR1 SGHRS and CDR2 YFSETQ. CDR3 length equals 15 residues. The CDR3 DNA reads TGCGCCAGCAGCTTTAGACAGGGCGTGGACACTGAAGCTTTCTTT. Encoded protein: CASSFRQGVDTEAFF.

The rearrangement joins TRBV10-3 to TRBJ2-1, with unresolved D. This CDR3 has 17 residues. Germline lookup yields CDR1 ENHRY and CDR2 SYGVKD. V lost 6 bases, J lost 1 base, and 19 bases lay in between. This CDR3 is CAISGFGTLESYNEQFF. The CDR3 nucleotides are TGTGCCATCAGCGGCTTCGGCACCTTAGAATCCTACAATGAGCAGTTCTTC.

This clone was seen a handful of times. The chain carries TRBV6-5 and TRBJ1-3; no definite D call. CDR3 length equals 14 residues. Germline assignment: CDR1 MNHEY and CDR2 SVGAGI. The germline V and J ends were trimmed by 7 bases and 0 bases, with 10 bases remaining between them. The CDR3 here is CASNSQNSGNTIYF. CDR3 DNA sequence: TGTGCCAGCAATTCCCAGAACTCTGGAAACACCATATATTTT.

The chain recombines TRBV4-1 with TRBJ1-1, with D possibly TRBD1 on 5 matching bases. Germline CDR1 MGHRA, CDR2 YSYEKL. The CDR3 contains 17 residues. Between the trimmed V and J ends, which lost 1 base and 5 bases, there was a span of 20 bases. The CDR3 protein is CASSQARPPRGVTEAFF. The DNA for the CDR3 is TGCGCCAGCAGCCAAGCTCGACCCCCGCGAGGGGTAACTGAAGCTTTCTTT.

This clone was observed a handful of times. The rearrangement joins TRBV2 to TRBJ1-6, with TRBD1 matching 7 bases. The CDR3 consists of 14 residues. CDR1 SNHLY and CDR2 FYNNEI come from the germline V gene. J lost 6 bases, V lost 4 bases, and 3 bases had no gene match. The chain's CDR3 is CASSGTGLNSPLHF. CDR3 sequence (DNA): TGTGCCAGCAGTGGGACAGGCCTTAATTCACCCCTCCACTTT.

The V gene is TRBV5-1, the J gene TRBJ2-5, with D perhaps matching TRBD2 (6 bases). Trimming removed 0 bases from V and 2 bases from J, with 11 bases in between. The CDR3 runs to 15 residues. Looked up from germline, CDR1 is SGHRS and CDR2 is YFSETQ. CDR3 in amino acids: CASSLVGGLQETQYF. Written as DNA, the CDR3 is TGCGCCAGCAGCTTGGTGGGGGGATTGCAAGAGACCCAGTACTTC.

The chain employs TRBV4-2 and TRBJ2-3; unclear D gene. Germline V CDR1 and CDR2: LGHNA, YNFKEQ. V was trimmed by 0 bases and J by 5 bases, leaving 9 bases between them. CDR3 length: 14 residues. The CDR3 bases are TGTGCCAGCAGCCAAGAAGGTACACGAGATACGCAGTATTTT. Protein: CASSQEGTRDTQYF.

The genes are TRBV30 and TRBJ1-5; no definite D call. The CDR3 is made up of 13 amino acids. Trimming left V 0 bases short and J 0 bases short, with 3 bases between. From germline, CDR1 is GTSNPN and CDR2 SVGIG (reference sequence). The CDR3 protein is CAWSVDSNQPQHF. CDR3 DNA: TGTGCCTGGAGTGTAGATAGCAATCAGCCCCAGCATTTT. Full variable domain (rest looked up from reference TRBV30 and TRBJ1-5): SQTIHQWPATLVQPVGSPLSLECTVEGTSNPNLYWYRQAAGRGLQLLFYSVGIGQISSEVPQNLSASRPQDRQFILSSKKLLLSDSGFYLCAWSVDSNQPQHFGDGTRLSIL.

The V call is TRBV4-2, the J call TRBJ2-5; 10 positions agree with TRBD2. The CDR3 totals 17 residues. CDR1 and CDR2 (germline): LGHNA, YNFKEQ. J lost 5 bases, V lost 0 bases, and 9 bases had no gene match. The CDR3: CASSQDLAGVLGETQYF. The CDR3 DNA reads TGTGCCAGCAGCCAAGATCTAGCGGGGGTTTTAGGGGAGACCCAGTACTTC.

V and J are TRBV28 and TRBJ1-5; tentative D call: TRBD1 (6 bases). CDR1 and CDR2 (germline): MDHEN, SYDVKM. V was shortened by 4 bases and J by 3 bases, with 10 bases between the two germline ends. The length of the CDR3 is 14 residues. The CDR3 DNA follows: TGTGCCAGCAGTTCTACAGGGCCCAATCAGCCCCAGCATTTT. Translation gives CASSSTGPNQPQHF.